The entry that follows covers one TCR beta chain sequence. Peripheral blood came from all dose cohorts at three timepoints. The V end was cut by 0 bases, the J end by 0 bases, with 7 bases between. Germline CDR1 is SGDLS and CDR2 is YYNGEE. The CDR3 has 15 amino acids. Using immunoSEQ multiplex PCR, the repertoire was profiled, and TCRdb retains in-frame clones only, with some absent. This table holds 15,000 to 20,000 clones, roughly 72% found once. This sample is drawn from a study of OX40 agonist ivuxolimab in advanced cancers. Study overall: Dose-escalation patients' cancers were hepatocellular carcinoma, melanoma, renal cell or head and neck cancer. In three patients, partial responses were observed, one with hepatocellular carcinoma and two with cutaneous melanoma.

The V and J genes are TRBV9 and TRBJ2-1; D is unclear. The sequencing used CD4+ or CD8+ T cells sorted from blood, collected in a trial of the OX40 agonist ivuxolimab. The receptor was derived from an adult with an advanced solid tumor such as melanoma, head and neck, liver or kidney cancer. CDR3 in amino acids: CASSVDSSSYNEQFF. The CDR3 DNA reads TGTGCCAGCAGCGTAGATAGTAGCTCCTACAATGAGCAGTTCTTC.